The present TCR beta chain was sequenced within a study of T-cell reconstitution after alpha-beta-depleted transplantation in children (dated by TCRdb to the mid-2010s). Regarding the research as a whole: Using TCR repertoire profiling, the study followed T-cell immune reconstitution in a quantitative way in children after TCRalphabeta/CD19-depleted allogeneic hematopoietic cell transplantation.

Libraries were built with PCR. Instrument on record: Illumina HiSeq 2500. TCR library preparation used molecular barcoding, with unique molecular identifiers applied to normalize quantification of the TCRbeta repertoire. TCRdb trimmed public reads at Q25 via fastp, called clones via MiXCR and kept in-frame beta chains. Each CDR3 protein gets just one entry, which takes the most common genes and DNA from the rows behind it. The sample table shows nearly 550,000 distinct CDR3 sequences, and about 16% are seen once. Clones ranked in the top ten supply 2.5% to 4% of the sample. This clonotype came up a few times. This receptor's antigen is unknown. Base-call qualities are not available, and no considerably larger clone is one nucleotide away. Trimming removed 6 bases from V and 6 bases from J, leaving 12 bases between the germline ends. The CDR3 has 12 amino acids, counting the end cysteine and phenylalanine. Only the CDR3 DNA is retained, 36 bases long and in frame from the first base. The germline V gene (reference sequence) supplies CDR1 LGHDT and CDR2 YNNKEL.

The receptor chain draws on TRBV3-1 and TRBJ2-7; the D gene assignment is ambiguous. The sample consisted of PBMCs from the stem cell graft donor, taken from the stem cell graft. This clonotype was obtained from a human donor who donated a stem cell graft to a child with acute lymphoblastic leukemia. The DNA is TGTGCCAGCAGTTTGAATCGAGGCGAGCAGTACTTC. The translation is CASSLNRGEQYF.